This TCR beta chain originates from a study of vaccination and CD4 T cells after COVID-19 (dated by TCRdb to between 2022 and 2023). The study in broad terms: Convalescent patients had a positive SARS-CoV-2 result on nasal swab PCR, and of these patients, several had mild disease and one had severe disease. Post-vaccine blood samples were obtained a median of around 74 days after the second vaccine dose, with a range of roughly 13 to 250 days. Participants got two doses of the Pfizer-BioNTech BNT162b2 vaccine (n=8) or two doses of the Moderna mRNA-1273 vaccine (n=2). In the convalescent cohort there were six males and four females, among whom were two Hispanic individuals, seven Caucasians, two Asians and one multiracial person. Control cultures used a CEFX viral epitope pool as positive control, an HIV-1 Nef peptide pool as negative control, or no peptide. In approximately eleven COVID-19 convalescent patients and a few infection-naive healthy vaccine recipients, the spike-specific CD4+ TCR repertoire before mRNA vaccination was compared with the repertoire after mRNA vaccination. Overlapping spike peptide pools from SARS-CoV-2 and from the common cold coronaviruses HCoV-NL63, HCoV-OC43 and HCoV-229E were used as culture stimuli. Post-COVID blood samples from convalescent patients were collected a median of around 100 days after diagnosis, with a range of roughly 35 to 161 days.

The receptor library was made with PCR. At the Johns Hopkins FTIC core, DNA from the cultured CD4+ T cells underwent TCR sequencing with the Oncomine TCR Beta short-read assay. The QIAamp micro DNA kit was used to extract genomic DNA from the cultured CD4+ T cells. Oncomine TCR Beta libraries from cultured CD4+ T cells were pooled using unique dual indexes and sequenced on an Illumina iSeq 100. In the original analysis: Non-productive sequences were removed, and CDR3s that did not start with C, did not end with F or W, or were shorter than 7 amino acids were discarded. Antigen-specific clonotypes were identified using the MANAFEST web application through comparison of peptide-stimulated wells with reference and other culture wells. Positive clones required FDR below 0.05, an odds ratio above 5, and productive frequency above 0.1% in at least two of three replicate wells. A clonotype was classed as cross-reactive if the clonotype showed significant expansion both in SARS-CoV-2 spike wells and in at least one common cold coronavirus spike condition. Using R version 3.6.1, CDR3 homology was evaluated through Levenshtein distances (stringdist) along with unrooted phylogenetic trees (ape). TCRdb trimmed the raw reads at Q25, called clones with MiXCR and kept productive beta chains. Rows are combined by CDR3 protein, so each entry shows the most common genes and DNA. The V and J calls and clone size are TCRdb's, not the authors'. This sample gives several thousand distinct CDR3 sequences in total; about two thirds of them show up just once. The ten largest clonotypes hold roughly 20% of the sample.

Concerning this clonotype itself: Its cognate antigen has yet to be identified. No much larger clone exists at a distance of one base, and base qualities are not known.

This sample's treatment or condition label indicates: approximately 11-day PBMC culture with coronavirus spike peptide pools or control peptides (ViraFEST assay). The ViraFEST assay, used in the study, expanded antigen-specific T cells with peptide pools and then identified the expanded clonotypes through TCR sequencing. The positive SARS-CoV-2 PCR tests of the convalescent patients were dated from March to December 2020, before the Alpha, Beta and Delta variants emerged in the United States. PBMCs were cultured at under 2.5 million per well in IMDM supplemented with approximately 5.4% human AB serum and about 9.6 IU/ml IL-2, with about 9 ug/ml peptide pools added. Half of the culture medium was replaced with fresh IL-2-containing medium on days 3 and 7. After less than twelve days of culture, CD4+ T cells were isolated by negative selection with the EasySep CD4+ T cell isolation kit. PBMCs were separated from whole blood using Ficoll-Paque Plus gradient centrifugation and then either used fresh or cryopreserved at -140C. In general, triplicate wells were set up for every culture condition.

The germline V gene sets CDR1 to SGHTA and CDR2 to FQGNSA. The CDR3 runs 14 residues from the cysteine to the phenylalanine. Only CDR3 DNA remains: 42 bases, in frame from the first base. V ends up 3 bases short and J 6 bases short, with an unmatched junction base count of 6. What the study reported, not specific to this receptor: The median count of SARS-CoV-2-reactive clonotypes went up from under 25 after infection to 38 after vaccination, although the change was not significant. In convalescent patients, a median approximately 86% of post-vaccine SARS-CoV-2-reactive clones were detected only after vaccination, and vaccine-specific priming was suggested by this finding. The study included relatively few convalescent patients and did not analyze early timepoints after natural infection. Nearly all vaccine-specific clones in convalescent patients (304 of 307) were mono-reactive for SARS-CoV-2 spike rather than cross-reactive with common cold coronaviruses.

This TCR derives from a human donor who had recovered from COVID-19. In this chain, TRBV7-2 is recombined with TRBJ2-3, and 7 junctional nucleotides match TRBD2. The source material was CD4+ T cells from blood, cultured in vitro. The sequenced DNA is TGTGCCAGCAGCTTTGGCGGGAGTTCGGATACGCAGTATTTT. This yields the protein CASSFGGSSDTQYF.